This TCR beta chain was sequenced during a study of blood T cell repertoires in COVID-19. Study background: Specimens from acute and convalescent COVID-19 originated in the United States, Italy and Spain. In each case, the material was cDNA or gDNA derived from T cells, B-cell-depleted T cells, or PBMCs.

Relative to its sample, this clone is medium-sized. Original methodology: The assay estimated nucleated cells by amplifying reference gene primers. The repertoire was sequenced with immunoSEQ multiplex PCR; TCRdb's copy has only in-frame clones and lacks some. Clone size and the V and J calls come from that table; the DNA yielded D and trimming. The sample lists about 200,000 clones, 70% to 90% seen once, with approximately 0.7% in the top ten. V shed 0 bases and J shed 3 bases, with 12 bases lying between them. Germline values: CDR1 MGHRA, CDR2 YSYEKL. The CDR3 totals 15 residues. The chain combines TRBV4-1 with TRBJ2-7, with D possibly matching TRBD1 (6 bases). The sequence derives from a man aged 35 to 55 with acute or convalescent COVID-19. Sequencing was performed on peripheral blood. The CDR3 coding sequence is TGCGCCAGCAGCCAAGATACCGGACAGCACTACGAGCAGTACTTC. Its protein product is CASSQDTGQHYEQYF.